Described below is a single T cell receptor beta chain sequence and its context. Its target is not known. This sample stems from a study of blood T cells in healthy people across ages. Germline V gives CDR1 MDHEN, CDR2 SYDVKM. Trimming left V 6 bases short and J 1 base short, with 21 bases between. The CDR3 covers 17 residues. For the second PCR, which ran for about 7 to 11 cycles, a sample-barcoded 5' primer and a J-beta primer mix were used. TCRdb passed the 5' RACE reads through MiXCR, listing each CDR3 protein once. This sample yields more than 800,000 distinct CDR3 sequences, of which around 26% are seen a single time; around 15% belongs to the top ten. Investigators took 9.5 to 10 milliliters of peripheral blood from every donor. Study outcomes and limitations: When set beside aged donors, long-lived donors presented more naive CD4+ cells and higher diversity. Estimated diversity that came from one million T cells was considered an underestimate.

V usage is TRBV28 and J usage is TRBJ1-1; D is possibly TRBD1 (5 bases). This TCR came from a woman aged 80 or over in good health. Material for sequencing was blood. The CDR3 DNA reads TGTGCCAGCAGGGGTGCTACGGGGGTTGGAACGAACACTGAAGCTTTCTTT. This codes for CASRGATGVGTNTEAFF. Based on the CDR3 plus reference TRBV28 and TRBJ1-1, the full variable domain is DVKVTQSSRYLVKRTGEKVFLECVQDMDHENMFWYRQDPGLGLRLIYFSYDVKMKEKGDIPEGYSVSREKKERFSLILESASTNQTSMYLCASRGATGVGTNTEAFFGQGTRLTVV.